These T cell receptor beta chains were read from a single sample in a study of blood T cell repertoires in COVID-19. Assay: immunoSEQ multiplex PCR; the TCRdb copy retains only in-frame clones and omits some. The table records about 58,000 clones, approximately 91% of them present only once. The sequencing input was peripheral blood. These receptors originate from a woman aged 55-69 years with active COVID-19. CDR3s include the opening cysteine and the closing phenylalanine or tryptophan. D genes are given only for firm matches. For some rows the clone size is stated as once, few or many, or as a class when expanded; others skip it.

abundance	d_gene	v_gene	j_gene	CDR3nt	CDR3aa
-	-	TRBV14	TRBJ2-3	TGTGCCAGCAGCCACCAGGTATCCCCCACAGATACGCAGTATTTT	CASSHQVSPTDTQYF
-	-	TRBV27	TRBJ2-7	TGTGCCAGCAGTTTATACAGGATGGCCTACGAGCAGTACTTC	CASSLYRMAYEQYF
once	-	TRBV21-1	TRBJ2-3	TGTGCCAGCAGGACAGGGGGCGCGTGGGATACGCAGTATTTT	CASRTGGAWDTQYF
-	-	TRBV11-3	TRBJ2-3	TGTGCCAGCAGCTCGACAGGTTTAGATACGCAGTATTTT	CASSSTGLDTQYF
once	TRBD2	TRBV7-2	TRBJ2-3	TGTGCCAGCAGCTTACTAGCGGGGTCCACAGATACGCAGTATTTT	CASSLLAGSTDTQYF
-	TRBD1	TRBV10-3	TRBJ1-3	TGTGCCATCAAGAATACAGGGGGCACCTCTGGAAACACCATATATTTT	CAIKNTGGTSGNTIYF
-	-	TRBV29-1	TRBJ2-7	TGCAGCGTCCGGGACAACAACTACGAGCAGTACTTC	CSVRDNNYEQYF
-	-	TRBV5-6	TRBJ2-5	TGTGCCAGCAGCTTACAGGGACAAGAGACCCAGTACTTC	CASSLQGQETQYF
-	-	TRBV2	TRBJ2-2	TGTGCCAGCAGTGTGCAGGGGCCCACCGGGGAGCTGTTTTTT	CASSVQGPTGELFF
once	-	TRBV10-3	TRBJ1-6	TGTGCCATCAGTGAGCAAAACGGAGATTCACCCCTCCACTTT	CAISEQNGDSPLHF
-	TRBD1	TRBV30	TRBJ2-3	TGTGCCTGGAGTGTGACAGGGCCAAGCACAGATACGCAGTATTTT	CAWSVTGPSTDTQYF
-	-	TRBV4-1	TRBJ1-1	TGCGCCAGCAGCCAAGGATGGGCCAGGTCAGCTTTCTTT	CASSQGWARSAFF
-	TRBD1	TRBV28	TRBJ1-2	TGTGCCAGCAGTGACAGGGGGCATGGCTACACCTTC	CASSDRGHGYTF
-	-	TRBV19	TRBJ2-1	TGTGCCAGTAGTAAAGGACAGTACTCCTACAATGAGCAGTTCTTC	CASSKGQYSYNEQFF
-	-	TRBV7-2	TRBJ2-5	TGTGCCAGCAGCTTCCAATCAGGTTCTCAAGAGACCCAGTACTTC	CASSFQSGSQETQYF
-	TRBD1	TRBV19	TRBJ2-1	TGTGCCAGTAGTGACCAGGGGGCGGTTGAGCAGTTCTTC	CASSDQGAVEQFF
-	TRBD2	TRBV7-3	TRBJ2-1	TGTGCCAGCAGCTTAAGCCCGACTAGCGGGGGGGCTTATGAGCAGTTCTTC	CASSLSPTSGGAYEQFF
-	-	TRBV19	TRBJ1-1	TGTGCCAGTAGTAGAAAGGGAGGGAGCACTGAAGCTTTCTTT	CASSRKGGSTEAFF
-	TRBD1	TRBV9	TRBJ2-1	TGTGCCAGCAGACCTTTTGGACAGGGGGCAAAGAATGAGCAGTTCTTC	CASRPFGQGAKNEQFF
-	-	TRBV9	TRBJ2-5	TGTGCCAGCAGCGTAGATCCGGGCCAAGAGACCCAGTACTTC	CASSVDPGQETQYF
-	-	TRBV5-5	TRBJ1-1	TGTGCCAGCAGCTTGGCCAGGGAGGGAGCTTTCTTT	CASSLAREGAFF
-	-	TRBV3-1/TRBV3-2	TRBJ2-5	TGTGCCAGCAGCCATGACTTCCCGGGGGGCTTGGAGACCCAGTACTTC	CASSHDFPGGLETQYF
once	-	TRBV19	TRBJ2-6	TGTGCCAGTAGTCACTCGAATGGGGCCAACGTCCTGACTTTC	CASSHSNGANVLTF